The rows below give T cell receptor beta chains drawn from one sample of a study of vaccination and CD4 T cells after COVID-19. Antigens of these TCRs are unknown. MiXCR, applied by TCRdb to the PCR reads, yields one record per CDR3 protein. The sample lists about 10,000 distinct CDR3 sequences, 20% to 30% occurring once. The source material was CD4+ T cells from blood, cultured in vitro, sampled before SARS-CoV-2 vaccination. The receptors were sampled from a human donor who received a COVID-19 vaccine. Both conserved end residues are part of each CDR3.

CDR3: CASSPPGQGTDTEAFF
V: TRBV18
length: 16
J: TRBJ1-1

CDR3: CASGGGGRETQYF
V: TRBV2
length: 13
J: TRBJ2-5

CDR3: CASRLAGGITGELFF
V: TRBV7-2
length: 15
J: TRBJ2-2

CDR3: CASSPTGGTEAFF
V: TRBV4-2
length: 13
J: TRBJ1-1

CDR3: CASRIAQSLATDTQYF
V: TRBV6-1
length: 16
J: TRBJ2-3

CDR3: CASSLETGSYGYTF
V: TRBV12-3/TRBV12-4
length: 14
J: TRBJ1-2

CDR3: CSARSPGAVAGDPYEQYF
V: TRBV20-1
length: 18
J: TRBJ2-7

CDR3: CASSERGQETTSSYNSPLHF
V: TRBV2
length: 20
J: TRBJ1-6

CDR3: CASSQVRTGGYTEAFF
V: TRBV14
length: 16
J: TRBJ1-1

CDR3: CASSMGRAVDTEAFF
V: TRBV19
length: 15
J: TRBJ1-1

CDR3: CASSANRGSSGNTIYF
V: TRBV2
length: 16
J: TRBJ1-3

CDR3: CASSLEPTGSNTEAFF
V: TRBV5-1
length: 16
J: TRBJ1-1

CDR3: CASSYLYEQYF
V: TRBV6-2/TRBV6-3
length: 11
J: TRBJ2-7

CDR3: CSARVVSGTGELFF
V: TRBV20-1
length: 14
J: TRBJ2-2

CDR3: CATSRDRNTQETQYF
V: TRBV15
length: 15
J: TRBJ2-5

CDR3: CASSKAWESDFHYGYTF
V: TRBV21-1
length: 17
J: TRBJ1-2

CDR3: CSADREGETQYF
V: TRBV20-1
length: 12
J: TRBJ2-5

CDR3: CASSLLRQGAADTQYF
V: TRBV5-3
length: 16
J: TRBJ2-3

CDR3: CSARGVGETQYF
V: TRBV20-1
length: 12
J: TRBJ2-5

CDR3: CASAYDGAAGQPQHF
V: TRBV2
length: 15
J: TRBJ1-5

CDR3: CASSLVVTGHNSPLHF
V: TRBV5-1
length: 16
J: TRBJ1-6

CDR3: CASSLGSLAGETQYF
V: TRBV11-3
length: 15
J: TRBJ2-5

CDR3: CASSEPGDRLHGEQFF
V: TRBV10-1
length: 16
J: TRBJ2-1

CDR3: CASSSLTGNEQFF
V: TRBV7-8
length: 13
J: TRBJ2-1

CDR3: CASTLSGGGYYGYTF
V: TRBV6-1
length: 15
J: TRBJ1-2

CDR3: CSASGRATEAFF
V: TRBV20-1
length: 12
J: TRBJ1-1

CDR3: CAWSVTGNQPQHF
V: TRBV30
length: 13
J: TRBJ1-5

CDR3: CASSTWGEQYF
V: TRBV2
length: 11
J: TRBJ2-7

CDR3: CASRLNRGGEKLFF
V: TRBV2
length: 14
J: TRBJ1-4

CDR3: CASSLTDRGTQYF
V: TRBV7-3
length: 13
J: TRBJ2-3

CDR3: CASSYGQGWDQPQHF
V: TRBV6-5
length: 15
J: TRBJ1-5

CDR3: CASSKVRTEYNEQFF
V: TRBV21-1
length: 15
J: TRBJ2-1

CDR3: CASSSGTGVYTEAFF
V: TRBV7-8
length: 15
J: TRBJ1-1

CDR3: CASSGYGRVGIGPLHF
V: TRBV25-1
length: 16
J: TRBJ1-6

CDR3: CASSHQIGNEQFF
V: TRBV3-1
length: 13
J: TRBJ2-1

CDR3: CASSLKGVSYEQYF
V: TRBV27
length: 14
J: TRBJ2-7

CDR3: CASSPPFRRGGFNEQFF
V: TRBV19
length: 17
J: TRBJ2-1

CDR3: CASSTGGTSRGYTF
V: TRBV11-3
length: 14
J: TRBJ1-2

CDR3: CASGLAGGQKGTDTQYF
V: TRBV7-9
length: 17
J: TRBJ2-3

CDR3: CATSSTGGWETQYF
V: TRBV15
length: 14
J: TRBJ2-5

CDR3: CATSDRVGLQPQHF
V: TRBV24-1
length: 14
J: TRBJ1-5

CDR3: CATSDSAGAKNIQYF
V: TRBV24-1
length: 15
J: TRBJ2-4

CDR3: CASRETGGDEKLFF
V: TRBV2
length: 14
J: TRBJ1-4

CDR3: CASSIGLASDEQFF
V: TRBV19
length: 14
J: TRBJ2-1

CDR3: CASSVGTLRNQPQHF
V: TRBV6-1
length: 15
J: TRBJ1-5

CDR3: CASSRIAGVVTDTQYF
V: TRBV7-3
length: 16
J: TRBJ2-3

CDR3: CAISDRDPGEKLFF
V: TRBV6-1
length: 14
J: TRBJ1-4

CDR3: CASSYSIGRLNTEAFF
V: TRBV6-5
length: 16
J: TRBJ1-1

CDR3: CASTHSGRVGTQYF
V: TRBV19
length: 14
J: TRBJ2-5

CDR3: CASSYGTSGVNEQFF
V: TRBV6-5
length: 15
J: TRBJ2-1

CDR3: CASSFGDRGNSPLHF
V: TRBV28
length: 15
J: TRBJ1-6

CDR3: CASSSGGANEQYF
V: TRBV19
length: 13
J: TRBJ2-7

CDR3: CAGTSGQNEQFF
V: TRBV6-1
length: 12
J: TRBJ2-1

CDR3: CSARGPGVEQYF
V: TRBV20-1
length: 12
J: TRBJ2-7